This T cell receptor beta chain appears in the sequencing data of a study of blood T cell repertoires in COVID-19. Trimming removed 4 bases from V and 4 bases from J; junction bases left unmatched: 11. The CDR3 is 16 residues long. The germline V gene has CDR1 SQVTM and CDR2 ANQGSEA. Method: immunoSEQ multiplex PCR; TCRdb's copy keeps in-frame clones and lacks some. The sample consists of 250,000 or so clones, less than 95% of them appearing once. The sequence was obtained from a man in his forties who had been exposed to COVID-19. This chain links TRBV29-1 with TRBJ2-7; 12 bases fit TRBD1. The specimen was PBMCs or T cells enriched from blood (not recorded which). The CDR3, as DNA: TGCAGCGTTGTAATTATAGGGGACAGGGGGCTATACGAGCAGTACTTC. Translating gives CSVVIIGDRGLYEQYF.